Following are 25 T cell receptor beta chains from one sample sequenced in a study of T cell repertoires in cytomegalovirus infection (dated by TCRdb to about 2019). The sequencer was an Illumina HiSeq 1500. The public reads were reprocessed in TCRdb via fastp at Q25 and MiXCR, keeping in-frame beta chains. Each CDR3 protein gets just one entry, which takes the most common genes and DNA from the rows behind it. Present in this sample are fewer than 900,000 distinct CDR3 sequences, 25% to 35% of which were seen just once. The ten biggest clones cover around 13% of the sample. Reading the label with the study, this specimen's treatment or condition is: in vitro stimulation with specific CMV peptide epitopes to enrich CMV-specific T cells. The antigens these receptors bind are not known. Here the sequenced sample was cultured CD8+ T cells from PBMCs, taken from culture after CMV antigen stimulation. The receptor source for this set is a human donor in good health (CMV status not recorded). Some clones in this sample may be carry-over from other donors' samples.

A few counts support this clonotype. The CDR3 DNA sequence: TGTGCCAGCAGTCGGACCCCCACTGAAGCTTTCTTT. It specifies CASSRTPTEAFF. The chain uses TRBV12-3 or TRBV12-4 and TRBJ1-1, with D uncertain. This CDR3 comprises 12 residues. V lost 5 bases, J lost 4 bases, and 8 bases lay in between.

This clonotype has just a few counts. V usage is TRBV7-9 and J usage is TRBJ1-6; maybe TRBD1 (6 bases). CDR1 SEHNR and CDR2 FQNEAQ come from the germline V gene (reference sequence). This CDR3 comprises 16 residues. V lost 6 bases and J 8 bases, leaving 20 bases between the germline ends. For the CDR3, the DNA is TGTGCCAGCAGTTACCGGGGCCGGGGGGGCCATTCACCCCTCCACTTT. Protein product: CASSYRGRGGHSPLHF.

Ten or more counts support this clonotype. V is TRBV4-1 and J is TRBJ1-1; D gene ambiguous. The V end was cut by 6 bases, the J end by 0 bases, with 17 bases between. The CDR3 sequence is 16 residues long. Germline V CDR1 and CDR2: MGHRA, YSYEKL. The CDR3 sequence: CASRMSVSSLNTEAFF. CDR3 sequence (DNA): TGCGCCAGCAGGATGAGTGTTAGCAGCTTGAACACTGAAGCTTTCTTT.

The chain uses TRBV5-1 and TRBJ2-7; 7 bases fit TRBD2. V was clipped by 1 base and J by 4 bases; unmatched bases: 5. Germline assignment: CDR1 SGHRS and CDR2 YFSETQ. This CDR3 is 14 amino acids long. Here the CDR3 DNA reads TGCGCCAGCAGCTTGCGGGGGGAAGGATACGAGCAGTACGTC. As protein: CASSLRGEGYEQYV.

This clonotype has a handful of counts. The chain recombines TRBV7-6 with TRBJ1-4; D is possibly TRBD1 (5 bases). V was trimmed by 2 bases and J by 8 bases, leaving 15 bases between them. This CDR3 has 15 amino acids. The germline gives CDR1 SGHVS, CDR2 FNYEAQ. This CDR3 reads CASSLRWGSKEKLFF. Here the CDR3 DNA reads TGTGCCAGCAGCTTACGTTGGGGGAGCAAAGAAAAACTGTTTTTT.

The table lists this clonotype with a few counts. V and J are TRBV6-1 and TRBJ2-7, with 7 nucleotides matching TRBD1. The CDR3 is 16 residues long. The V gene's germline CDR1 is MNHNS and CDR2 SASEGT. The trim removed 4 bases at V and 2 bases at J, leaving 11 bases unmatched. The CDR3 sequence is CASSGPGQDPTYEQYV. The CDR3 DNA follows: TGTGCCAGCAGTGGACCTGGACAGGACCCTACCTACGAGCAGTACGTC.

This chain connects TRBV7-6 to TRBJ1-1; D ambiguous. This CDR3 spans 11 amino acids. Germline CDR1 is SGHVS and CDR2 is FNYEAQ. V lost 9 bases to trimming and J lost 7 bases, with 12 bases between them. CDR3 in DNA: TGTGCCAGTGGGCCATTTGGTGAAGCTTTCTTT. Translation gives CASGPFGEAFF.

As for this clonotype: Mismatch with germline at one junction end may stem from a read error. This chain links TRBV6-6 with TRBJ1-1; D ambiguous. The CDR3 contains 13 residues. Per the germline V gene, CDR1 is MNHNY and CDR2 is SVGAGI (reference sequence). Written as DNA, the CDR3 is TGTGCCGGCAGTCGTACGGGGAACACTGAAGCTTTCTTT. Amino acid sequence: CAGSRTGNTEAFF.

The CDR3 loop reads CAISADRGSTGELFF. The CDR3 DNA reads as TGTGCCATCAGTGCCGACAGGGGTAGCACCGGGGAGCTGTTTTTT. The rearrangement links TRBV10-3 to TRBJ2-2, with 8 nucleotides matching TRBD1. Germline V CDR1 and CDR2: ENHRY, SYGVKD. The V gene end was trimmed by 4 bases and the J gene end by 4 bases; junction bases not matched to a gene: 5. The CDR3 totals 15 residues.

The V gene is TRBV24-1, the J gene TRBJ2-7; 9 bases are shared with TRBD2. The CDR3 covers 15 residues. Germline V gene sequence: CDR1 KGHDR, CDR2 SFDVKD. Unmatched junction bases numbered 8, after V lost 9 bases and J lost 0 bases. CDR3 sequence: CATYPGTSLSYEQYV. CDR3 in DNA: TGTGCCACCTACCCCGGGACTAGCCTCTCCTACGAGCAGTACGTC.

This rearrangement joins TRBV14 to TRBJ1-1, with D unresolved. The CDR3 spans 12 residues. Germline V lookup: CDR1 SGHDN, CDR2 FVKESK. V was cut by 3 bases and J by 3 bases, with 5 bases left in between. DNA of the CDR3: TGTGCCAGCAGCCAGGTATACACTGAAGCTTTCTTT. This sequence encodes CASSQVYTEAFF.

This clonotype was observed a few times. The J gene is TRBJ1-2, the V gene TRBV2; 9 bases are shared with TRBD1. J gave up 10 bases and V 10 bases, and 4 bases lay outside the gene matches. Germline CDR1 and CDR2: SNHLY and FYNNEI. The CDR3 covers 10 residues. The CDR3 reads CATYRGHYTF. The CDR3 DNA sequence: TGTGCCACCTACAGGGGGCACTACACCTTC.

The chain couples TRBV19 to TRBJ1-6; D might be TRBD1 (5 bases). Trimming shortened V by 3 bases and J by 10 bases, and 13 bases separated the two germline ends. The CDR3 length is 14 residues. CDR1 and CDR2 from the germline V gene are LNHDA and SQIVND (reference sequence). In DNA, the CDR3 is TGTGCCAGTAGTATCCCCCAGGGCCACTCACCCCTCCACTTT. Its translation: CASSIPQGHSPLHF.

This clonotype was seen repeatedly, ten times or more. The chain is built from TRBV25-1 and TRBJ1-2; 7 nucleotides align to TRBD1. The CDR3 length is 14 residues. The trim removed 6 bases at V and 5 bases at J, leaving 9 bases unmatched. The germline V gene has CDR1 MGHDK and CDR2 SYGVNS. CDR3 amino acids: CASRAPGQSYGYTF. For the CDR3, the DNA is TGTGCCAGCAGGGCCCCGGGACAGAGTTATGGCTACACCTTC.

In this sample, this clonotype turned up a few times. The V gene is TRBV20-1, the J gene TRBJ1-1, with a weak D call TRBD1 (5 bases). The CDR3 runs 12 residues. Between the trimmed V and J ends, which lost 0 bases and 6 bases, there was a span of 8 bases. Germline CDR1 DFQATT, CDR2 SNEGSKA (reference sequence). CDR3 in DNA: TGCAGTGCTAGAGACTCAGGGTCTGAAGCTTTCTTT. The encoded protein is CSARDSGSEAFF.

The J gene is TRBJ1-2, the V gene TRBV25-1; 9 bases map to TRBD1. CDR1 and CDR2 from the germline V gene are MGHDK and SYGVNS. The J segment lost 8 bases and the V segment lost 6 bases, leaving 10 bases of the junction unmatched. The CDR3 spans 14 residues. The CDR3 DNA sequence: TGTGCCAGCAGACACACAGGGGGCCGGGAGGGCTACACCTTC. This codes for CASRHTGGREGYTF.

This clonotype has a handful of counts. The chain is built from TRBV7-3 and TRBJ2-2; 9 positions agree with TRBD1. V was clipped by 5 bases and J by 5 bases; unmatched bases: 9. The CDR3 extends over 16 amino acids. Germline V CDR1 and CDR2: SGHTA, FQGTGA. The CDR3 sequence is CASSPRDRVGTGELFF. CDR3 in DNA: TGTGCCAGCAGCCCAAGGGACAGGGTGGGAACCGGGGAGCTGTTTTTT.

In its sample, this clonotype was seen a few times. J is TRBJ1-1 and V is TRBV19, with 8 bases that match TRBD1. Germline CDR1 is LNHDA and CDR2 is SQIVND (reference sequence). The CDR3 extends over 14 amino acids. Losses at the gene ends were 5 bases for V and 5 bases for J; bases not matched to a gene: 7. The CDR3 reads CASSVDRVETEAFF. The CDR3 bases are TGTGCCAGTAGTGTGGACAGGGTAGAAACTGAAGCTTTCTTT.

The rearrangement links TRBV14 to TRBJ2-7, with 7 bases lining up with TRBD1. Germline CDR1 reads SGHDN; CDR2 reads FVKESK. V was clipped by 4 bases and J by 3 bases; unmatched bases: 3. This CDR3 is 13 amino acids long. Here the CDR3 DNA reads TGTGCCAGCAGCCCGGGACAGTACTACGAGCAGTACTTC. Encoded protein: CASSPGQYYEQYF.

The chain joins TRBV4-1 to TRBJ2-2; 9 nucleotides line up with TRBD2. Germline trimming cut 3 bases from V and 6 bases from J; bases unmatched to any gene: 8. The CDR3 length is 16 residues. The germline V gene encodes CDR1 MGHRA and CDR2 YSYEKL. DNA of the CDR3: TGCGCCAGCAGCCACAGCGGCGGGGGGGCCCCCGGGGAGCTGTTTTTT. Translating gives CASSHSGGGAPGELFF.

This sequence joins TRBV12-3 or TRBV12-4 and TRBJ2-3; D gene uncertain. The CDR3 length is 15 residues. V was pared by 4 bases and J by 0 bases, with 11 bases between. The CDR3 nucleotides read TGTGCCAGCAGTTCGGGCCTCATAAGCACAGATACGCAGTATTTT. Translating gives CASSSGLISTDTQYF.

This sequence joins TRBV6-5 and TRBJ1-1; possible D gene TRBD1, 6 bases. Deletions cut 0 bases from V and 0 bases from J, with 8 bases between. CDR3 size: 15 residues. CDR1 is MNHEY, CDR2 SVGAGI, per germline. The DNA for the CDR3 is TGTGCCAGCAGTTACTCGGACAGCATGAACACTGAAGCTTTCTTT. It codes for CASSYSDSMNTEAFF.

This clonotype occurred many times. The chain employs TRBV7-2 and TRBJ2-7; tentatively, D is TRBD2 (5 bases). Looked up from germline, CDR1 is SGHTA and CDR2 is FQGNSA. V lost 8 bases, J lost 2 bases, and 13 bases lay in between. The CDR3 sequence is 13 residues long. Here the CDR3 reads CASSGSGTYEQYV. The DNA for the CDR3 is TGTGCCAGCTCCGGCAGCGGTACCTACGAGCAGTACGTC.

This clonotype was observed a few times. The J gene is TRBJ2-5, the V gene TRBV7-9; D gene unclear. This CDR3 is built from 12 residues. V shed 5 bases and J shed 4 bases, with 8 bases lying between them. Germline V gene data show CDR1 as SEHNR and CDR2 as FQNEAQ (reference sequence). CDR3: CASSPRRETQYF. CDR3 sequence (DNA): TGTGCCAGCAGCCCCCGCCGAGAGACCCAGTACTTC.

In its sample, this clonotype was seen a few times. The chain joins TRBV11-2 to TRBJ2-7, with TRBD2 matching 7 bases. Germline trimming cut 6 bases from V and 5 bases from J; bases unmatched to any gene: 10. Germline V gene lookup returns CDR1 SGHAT and CDR2 FQNNGV. The CDR3 sequence is 14 residues long. In DNA form, the CDR3 reads TGTGCCAGCAGTCCCTGGCGGGGGACTGACGAGCAGTACGTC. This codes for CASSPWRGTDEQYV.